The entry below gives a single TCR beta chain sequence along with its context. Antigen specificity is unknown. These data belong to a study of T cells after yellow fever vaccination. Universal primer sites and UMIs were introduced during 5'RACE template-switching synthesis of TCR cDNA. From the 5' RACE reads, TCRdb called clonotypes with MiXCR, one entry per CDR3 protein. Among 620,000 or so distinct CDR3 sequences listed, about a sixth were seen once. Study results and caveats: The booster response re-showed most primary clones: roughly 97% CD4, more than 80% CD8.

The sample in question was PBMCs, obtained about 5 days after the first yellow fever vaccination. The TCR originated in a man younger than 35 who received the YFV17D yellow fever vaccine.

The chain's CDR3 is CASSPYRGGRDTQYF. Here the CDR3 DNA reads TGTGCCAGCAGTCCTTACAGGGGGGGTCGGGATACGCAGTATTTT. V and J are TRBV12-3 or TRBV12-4 and TRBJ2-3; TRBD1 is a possible D gene (8 bases). The CDR3 spans 15 residues. V was clipped by 5 bases and J by 6 bases, with 18 bases between them.